The 16 T cell receptor beta chains listed next were all sequenced from one sample in a study of technical replicates of blood from a handful of donors (dated by TCRdb to 2017 to 2019). The library was prepared using the immunoSEQ multiplex PCR assay. TCRdb's version of the immuneACCESS table is confined to in-frame rearrangements and falls short of the full clone set. An unresolved V gene accounts for under half of the shortfall where checked; the remainder is of unknown origin. This sample comprises around 67,000 clones, about 86% of them detected only once. The top ten clones comprise 4% to 6% of the sample. The sequencing sample was made of PBMCs. The receptors here all came from a human donor in good health. Some clones in this sample may be carry-over from other donors' samples.

This chain connects TRBV7-9 to TRBJ2-2; 9 bases map to TRBD2. The CDR3 length is 16 residues. Germline V CDR1 and CDR2: SEHNR, FQNEAQ (reference sequence). V was clipped by 3 bases and J by 0 bases; unmatched bases: 2. CDR3 DNA sequence: TGTGCCAGCAGCTTCCCTAGCGGGGCGAACACCGGGGAGCTGTTTTTT. Translated, it gives CASSFPSGANTGELFF.

This clone came up once. The chain couples TRBV7-2 to TRBJ1-4; D gene unclear. The CDR3 totals 13 residues. Germline assignment: CDR1 SGHTA and CDR2 FQGNSA. The V end lost 5 bases, the J end lost 0 bases, and 4 bases lay between the germline ends. The CDR3 sequence is CASSTATNEKLFF. The CDR3 region has the DNA TGTGCCAGCAGCACTGCAACTAATGAAAAACTGTTTTTT.

The chain is built from TRBV7-2 and TRBJ2-7; a weak D match, TRBD1 (6 bases). CDR1 and CDR2 from the germline V gene are SGHTA and FQGNSA. The CDR3 has 15 residues. Trimming removed 5 bases at V and 5 bases at J, with 19 bases between. The CDR3 bases are TGTGCCAGCAGCCATTCTCGAGTGAGGGGGAACGAGCAGTACTTC. Amino acids: CASSHSRVRGNEQYF.

CDR3 DNA sequence: TGTGCCAGCAGCAAAGGGACTAGCGGGAGACCGATAGATACGCAGTATTTT. Translation: CASSKGTSGRPIDTQYF. This chain links TRBV5-6 with TRBJ2-3; 14 positions match TRBD2. Germline V lookup: CDR1 SGHDT, CDR2 YYEEEE. V shed 4 bases and J 5 bases; nucleotides not matched to a gene: 9. The CDR3 is 17 amino acids. Based on the CDR3 plus reference TRBV5-6 and TRBJ2-3, the full variable domain is DAGVTQSPTHLIKTRGQQVTLRCSPKSGHDTVSWYQQALGQGPQFIFQYYEEEERQRGNFPDRFSGHQFPNYSSELNVNALLLGDSALYLCASSKGTSGRPIDTQYFGPGTRLTVL.

The sample holds a few counts of this clone. The genes are TRBV7-9 and TRBJ1-6; D might be TRBD1 (5 bases). V was pared by 3 bases and J by 7 bases, with 13 bases between. The CDR3 extends over 15 amino acids. Germline-derived CDR1 and CDR2 are SEHNR and FQNEAQ (reference sequence). CDR3 amino acids: CASSLSQGRNSPLHF. CDR3 in DNA: TGTGCCAGCAGCTTGAGTCAGGGAAGAAATTCACCCCTCCACTTT.

This clone was counted a few times. This sequence joins TRBV2 and TRBJ1-5; no firm D call. V gave up 7 bases and J gave up 4 bases, with 11 bases separating them. This CDR3 is 13 amino acids long. Germline CDR1 is SNHLY and CDR2 is FYNNEI. The CDR3 DNA sequence: TGTGCCAGCATGTATGAGAAGAATCAGCCCCAGCATTTT. This sequence encodes CASMYEKNQPQHF.

The chain joins TRBV7-2 to TRBJ2-1; a weak D match, TRBD1 (6 bases). The CDR3 extends over 12 amino acids. Per germline, CDR1 SGHTA and CDR2 FQGNSA. V was cut by 6 bases and J by 7 bases, with 10 bases left in between. The CDR3 bases are TGTGCCAGCAGTTGGACAGTAAATGAGCAGTTCTTC. Translation gives CASSWTVNEQFF.

This clone appeared a few times. The chain is built from TRBV6-1 and TRBJ1-2, with TRBD1 as a possible D gene (6 bases). This CDR3 is 14 amino acids long. Germline CDR1 reads MNHNS; CDR2 reads SASEGT. Trimming removed 4 bases from V and 4 bases from J, with 13 bases in between. The CDR3 is CASSGYGRGYGYTF. CDR3 nucleotides: TGTGCCAGCAGTGGATACGGCAGGGGCTATGGCTACACCTTC.

The rearrangement uses TRBV20-1 and TRBJ2-7; D unclear. Trimming took off 0 bases at V and 5 bases at J, with 5 bases between the two ends. In germline, CDR1 is DFQATT, CDR2 SNEGSKA (reference sequence). The CDR3 sequence is 11 residues long. The CDR3 region is CSARDPDEQYF. DNA of the CDR3: TGCAGTGCTAGAGATCCGGACGAGCAGTACTTC.

The genes are TRBV19 and TRBJ2-7; 7 bases are shared with TRBD2. Germline values: CDR1 LNHDA, CDR2 SQIVND (reference sequence). V trimming: 6 bases; J trimming: 2 bases; junction bases outside the gene matches: 13. This CDR3 contains 16 residues. The CDR3 spells CASRPNTAGDPYEQYF. DNA for the CDR3: TGTGCCAGTAGACCCAATACCGCGGGAGACCCCTACGAGCAGTACTTC.

The count of this clone is one. The chain employs TRBV11-1 and TRBJ2-4, with 7 bases identical to TRBD1. Looked up from germline, CDR1 is SGHAT and CDR2 is FQDESV (reference sequence). The CDR3 contains 18 residues. V lost 5 bases to trimming and J lost 2 bases; unmatched junction nucleotides: 15. The CDR3 reads CASSPTWRQGVSKNIQYF. The CDR3 DNA follows: TGTGCCAGCAGCCCGACGTGGCGGCAGGGGGTTTCCAAAAACATTCAGTACTTC.

The chain uses TRBV5-6 and TRBJ2-7; D might be TRBD2 (6 bases). This CDR3 has 18 residues. Germline V lookup: CDR1 SGHDT, CDR2 YYEEEE. Trimming stripped 0 bases from V and 0 bases from J, with 19 bases between. CDR3: CASSLAPGTGLSSYEQYF. The CDR3 DNA sequence: TGTGCCAGCAGCTTGGCCCCCGGGACTGGCCTGAGCTCCTACGAGCAGTACTTC.

This clone occurred many times. The gene calls are TRBV7-9 and TRBJ1-2; no firm D call. V was cut by 2 bases and J by 4 bases, with 8 bases left in between. CDR3 size: 13 residues. The V gene's germline CDR1 is SEHNR and CDR2 FQNEAQ (reference sequence). The CDR3 here is CASSLTGGYGYTF. In DNA form, the CDR3 reads TGTGCCAGCAGCTTAACGGGAGGCTATGGCTACACCTTC. Full variable domain (rest looked up from reference TRBV7-9 and TRBJ1-2): DTGVSQNPRHKITKRGQNVTFRCDPISEHNRLYWYRQTLGQGPEFLTYFQNEAQLEKSRLLSDRFSAERPKGSFSTLEIQRTEQGDSAMYLCASSLTGGYGYTFGSGTRLTVV.

For this clone: The junction departs from the called germline gene at one end, perhaps through a read error. The rearrangement links TRBV6-6 to TRBJ2-7; a weak D match, TRBD1 (5 bases). Germline CDR1 and CDR2: MNHNY and SVGAGI (reference sequence). The CDR3 covers 15 residues. The CDR3 nucleotides are TGTGCCAGCAGTTACAAGACAGCAATCTCCCACGAGCAGTACTTC. This sequence encodes CASSYKTAISHEQYF.

The V and J genes are TRBV2 and TRBJ2-7, with 10 bases fitting TRBD1. V lost 6 bases to trimming and J lost 0 bases; unmatched junction nucleotides: 5. Per the germline V gene, CDR1 is SNHLY and CDR2 is FYNNEI. The CDR3 length is 15 residues. The CDR3 here is CASRERQGASYEQYF. Here the CDR3 DNA reads TGTGCCAGCAGGGAGAGACAGGGGGCCTCCTACGAGCAGTACTTC.

The chain employs TRBV13 and TRBJ2-3, with TRBD2 identical over 11 bases. V shed 7 bases, J shed 5 bases, and the junction held 5 bases outside the gene matches. Per the germline V gene, CDR1 is PRHDT and CDR2 is FYEKMQ (reference sequence). This CDR3 has 14 amino acids. CDR3 residues: CASTPGLAGDTQYF. Written as DNA, the CDR3 is TGTGCCAGCACCCCCGGACTAGCGGGAGATACGCAGTATTTT. Full variable domain (missing parts from reference TRBV13 and TRBJ2-3): AAGVIQSPRHLIKEKRETATLKCYPIPRHDTVYWYQQGPGQDPQFLISFYEKMQSDKGSIPDRFSAQQFSDYHSELNMSSLELGDSALYFCASTPGLAGDTQYFGPGTRLTVL.